The clone carrying this T cell receptor beta chain was counted ten times or more. Unique molecular identifiers were incorporated during preparation of the TCRbeta library. Via MiXCR, TCRdb re-called the PCR reads, giving one row per CDR3 protein. The sample lists around 410,000 distinct CDR3 sequences, approximately 10% occurring once. The data belong to a study of T-cell reconstitution after alpha-beta-depleted transplantation in children. The CDR3 has 17 amino acids. The V end was cut by 3 bases, the J end by 2 bases, with 19 bases between. Germline lookup yields CDR1 SGHRS and CDR2 YFSETQ. The chain carries TRBV5-1 and TRBJ2-3, with D perhaps being TRBD1 or TRBD2 (5 bases each). Here the sequenced sample was PBMCs from the stem cell graft donor, taken from the stem cell graft. The source of this sequence is a human donor who donated a stem cell graft to a child with acute myeloid leukemia. CDR3 coding DNA: TGCGCCAGCAGCTCGGGGCTCTCGACAAGATTCACAGATACGCAGTATTTT. Translated: CASSSGLSTRFTDTQYF.